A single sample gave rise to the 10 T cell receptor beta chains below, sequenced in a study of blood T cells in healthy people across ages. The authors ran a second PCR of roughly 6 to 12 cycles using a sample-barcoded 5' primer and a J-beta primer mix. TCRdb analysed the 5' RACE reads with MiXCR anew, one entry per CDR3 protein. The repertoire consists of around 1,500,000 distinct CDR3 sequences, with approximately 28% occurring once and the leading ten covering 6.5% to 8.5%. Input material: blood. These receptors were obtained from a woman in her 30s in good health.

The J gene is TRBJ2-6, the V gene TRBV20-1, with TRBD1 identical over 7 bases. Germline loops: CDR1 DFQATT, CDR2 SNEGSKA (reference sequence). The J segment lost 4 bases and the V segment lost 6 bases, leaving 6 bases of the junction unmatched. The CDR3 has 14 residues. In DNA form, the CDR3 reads TGCAGTGCGAGACAGGGTGCCGGGGCCAACGTCCTGACTTTC. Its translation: CSARQGAGANVLTF.

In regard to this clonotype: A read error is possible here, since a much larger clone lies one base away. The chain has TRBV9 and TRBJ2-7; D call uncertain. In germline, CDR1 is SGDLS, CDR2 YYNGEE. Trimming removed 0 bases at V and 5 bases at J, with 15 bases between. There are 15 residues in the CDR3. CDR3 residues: CASSVGGLNFDEQYF. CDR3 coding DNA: TGTGCCAGCAGCGTAGGAGGCCTTAACTTTGACGAGCAGTACTTC.

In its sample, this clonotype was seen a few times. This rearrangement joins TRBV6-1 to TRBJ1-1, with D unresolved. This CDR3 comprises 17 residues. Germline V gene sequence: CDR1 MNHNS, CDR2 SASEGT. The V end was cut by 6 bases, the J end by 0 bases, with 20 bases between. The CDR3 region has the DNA TGTGCCAGCAGGAACCCCCTGGGTGAGGAATTGAACACTGAAGCTTTCTTT. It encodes CASRNPLGEELNTEAFF.

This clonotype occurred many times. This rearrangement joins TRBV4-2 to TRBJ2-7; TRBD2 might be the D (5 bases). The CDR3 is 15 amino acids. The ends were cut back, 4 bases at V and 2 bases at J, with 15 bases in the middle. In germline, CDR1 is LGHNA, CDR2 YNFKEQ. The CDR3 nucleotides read TGTGCCAGCAGCCCCACAACGGGGTCACCCTACGAGCAGTACTTC. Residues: CASSPTTGSPYEQYF.

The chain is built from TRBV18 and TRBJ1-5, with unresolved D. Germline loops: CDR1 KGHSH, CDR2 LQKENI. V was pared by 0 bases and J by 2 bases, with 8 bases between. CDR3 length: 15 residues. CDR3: CASSPPDAGNQPQHF. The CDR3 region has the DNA TGTGCCAGCTCACCACCAGATGCGGGCAATCAGCCCCAGCATTTT.

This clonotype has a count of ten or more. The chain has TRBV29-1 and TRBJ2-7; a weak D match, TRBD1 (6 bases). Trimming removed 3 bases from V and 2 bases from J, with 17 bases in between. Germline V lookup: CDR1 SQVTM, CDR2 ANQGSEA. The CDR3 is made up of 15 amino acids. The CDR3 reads CSVDVGHFPPYEQYF. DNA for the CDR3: TGCAGCGTTGATGTGGGACACTTCCCCCCCTACGAGCAGTACTTC.

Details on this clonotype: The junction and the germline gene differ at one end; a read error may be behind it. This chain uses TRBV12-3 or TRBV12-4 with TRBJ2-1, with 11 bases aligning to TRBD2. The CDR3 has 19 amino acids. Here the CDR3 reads CVSSPQGQLAGGSYNEQFF. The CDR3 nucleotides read TGTGTCAGCAGTCCACAGGGGCAGCTAGCGGGAGGTTCCTACAATGAGCAGTTCTTC.

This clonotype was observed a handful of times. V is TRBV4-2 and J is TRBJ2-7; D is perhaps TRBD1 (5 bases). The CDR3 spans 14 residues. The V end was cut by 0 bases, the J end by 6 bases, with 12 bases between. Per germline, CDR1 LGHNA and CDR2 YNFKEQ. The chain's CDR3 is CASSQDRGQGEQYF. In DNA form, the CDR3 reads TGTGCCAGCAGCCAAGATAGAGGTCAGGGCGAGCAGTACTTC.

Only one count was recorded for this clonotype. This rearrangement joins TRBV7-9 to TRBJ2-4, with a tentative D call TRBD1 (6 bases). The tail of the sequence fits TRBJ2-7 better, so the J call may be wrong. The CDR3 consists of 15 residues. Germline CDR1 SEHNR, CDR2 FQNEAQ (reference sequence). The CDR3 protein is CASSSTDRVGYEQYF. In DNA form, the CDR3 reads TGTGCCAGCAGCTCCACGGACAGAGTGGGCTACGAGCAGTACTTC.

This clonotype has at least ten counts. CDR3 DNA sequence: TGTGCCAGCAGCCTGACGGGGTCGGGAAATCAGCCCCAGCATTTT. It yields the protein CASSLTGSGNQPQHF. This rearrangement joins TRBV12-3 or TRBV12-4 to TRBJ1-5, with no clear D. The CDR3 spans 15 residues. Trimming shortened V by 6 bases and J by 4 bases, and 16 bases separated the two germline ends.